This T cell receptor beta chain was recorded in a study of early T cells in non-severe SARS-CoV-2 infection (TCRdb year 2021). Regarding the complete study: Because TCR sequencing relied on bulk RNA taken from unsorted whole blood, pairing of alpha and beta chains was not possible.

The table lists this clonotype with a few counts. The clone's antigen remains unknown. Base qualities were left out, and no much larger clone turns up one base away. This was a case-control study nested in a cohort of healthcare workers in London, UK, who had nasopharyngeal swab PCR tests and blood samples taken every week. Between 23 and 31 March 2020, the week of the UK lockdown, healthcare workers were enrolled and then followed up weekly for as long as 16 weeks. A distance of 9 bases separates the germline ends of V and J, which lose 1 base and 3 bases respectively. The germline V gene encodes CDR1 GTSNPN and CDR2 SVGIG (reference sequence). The CDR3 spans 13 residues, from the cysteine through the phenylalanine. Here the CDR3 DNA is all that survives: 39 bases in frame from base 1. Library construction relied on 5' RACE. The listed sequencing device is NextSeq 500. In the TCR library protocol, unique molecular identifiers were attached to individual cDNA molecules to correct for PCR bias and sequencing error. Both TCR alpha and beta chains were sequenced, and tight co-correlation was observed between alpha and beta sequence abundances in each sample. The study's processing was this. Decombinator V4 was used to perform V gene, J gene and CDR3 annotation of TCR sequences. TCRs were defined as expanded if a significant change between any two time points was detected under a Poisson model with p below 0.0001. Abundances of TCRs were expressed as counts per million after normalisation to the total number of TCRs sequenced in each sample. MAIT TCRs were defined by TRAV1-2 paired with TRAJ12, TRAJ20 or TRAJ33, and iNKT TCRs by TRAV10 paired with TRAJ18. A search of VDJdb, accessed on 1 November 2021, was run for TCRs annotated to CMV, EBV and SARS-CoV-2, with TCRs annotated for multiple antigens excluded. TCRdb cleaned the public reads at Q25 with fastp, built clones with MiXCR and kept in-frame beta chains. Every entry covers one CDR3 protein and lists the most common genes and DNA from its rows. The V and J calls shown here were made by TCRdb, not taken from the authors' results. A total of about 48,000 distinct CDR3 sequences appear in this sample, about 7.8% of them only once. The ten largest clones capture 5.8% of the sample.

The full study reports these points: Matching against VDJdb was skewed toward anti-spike CD8 responses, likely underestimated virus-specific expansions, and missed private and CD4 specificities.

Input material: whole blood. The receptor's source is an adult who was a healthcare worker with PCR-confirmed SARS-CoV-2 infection or an uninfected control (not recorded which). The V and J segments used are TRBV30 and TRBJ1-1; no D segment can be confidently identified. The CDR3 region reads CAWSEDADTEAFF. The DNA reads as follows: TGTGCCTGGAGTGAGGACGCTGACACTGAAGCTTTCTTT.